The next 2 T cell receptor beta chains were all read from a single sample in a study of blood T cell repertoires in COVID-19. Sequencing used immunoSEQ multiplex PCR; TCRdb keeps in-frame clones, though not all of them. The sample holds a few hundred thousand clones; around 80% are singletons and the top ten take approximately 16%. Sequencing used PBMCs or T cells enriched from blood (not recorded which). Every receptor here comes from a man in his forties who had recovered from COVID-19.

The genes are TRBV3-1 (or the pseudogene TRBV3-2) and TRBJ2-3; perhaps TRBD2 as D (6 bases). In germline, CDR1 is LGHDT, CDR2 YNNKEL (reference sequence). With 3 bases removed from V and 2 bases from J, the gap between germline ends came to 9 bases. The CDR3 runs 14 residues. The CDR3, as DNA: TGTGCCAGCAGCCAGGCGGGGATCACAGATACGCAGTATTTT. It is translated as CASSQAGITDTQYF.

V gene TRBV5-1 combines with J gene TRBJ1-1; possibly TRBD1 for D (5 bases). V was cut by 3 bases and J by 2 bases, with 14 bases left in between. Germline V gene data show CDR1 as SGHRS and CDR2 as YFSETQ. The CDR3 runs to 15 residues. Written as DNA, the CDR3 is TGCGCCAGCAGCTGGCGCGGGACGGCTAACACTGAAGCTTTCTTT. Translated: CASSWRGTANTEAFF.